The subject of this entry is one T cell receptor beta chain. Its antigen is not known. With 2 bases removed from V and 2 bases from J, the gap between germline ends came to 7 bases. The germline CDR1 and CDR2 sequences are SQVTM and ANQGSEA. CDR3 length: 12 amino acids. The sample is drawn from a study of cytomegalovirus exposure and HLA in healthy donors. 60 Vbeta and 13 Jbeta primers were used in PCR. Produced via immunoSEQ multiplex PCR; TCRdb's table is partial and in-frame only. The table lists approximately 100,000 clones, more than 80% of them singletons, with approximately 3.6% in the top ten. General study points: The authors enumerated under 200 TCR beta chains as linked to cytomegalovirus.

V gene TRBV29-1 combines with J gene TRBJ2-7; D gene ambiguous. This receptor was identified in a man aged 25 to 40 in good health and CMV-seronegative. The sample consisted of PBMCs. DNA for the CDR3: TGCAGCGTTGAAAAAAAGCCCTACGAGCAGTACTTC. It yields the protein CSVEKKPYEQYF.